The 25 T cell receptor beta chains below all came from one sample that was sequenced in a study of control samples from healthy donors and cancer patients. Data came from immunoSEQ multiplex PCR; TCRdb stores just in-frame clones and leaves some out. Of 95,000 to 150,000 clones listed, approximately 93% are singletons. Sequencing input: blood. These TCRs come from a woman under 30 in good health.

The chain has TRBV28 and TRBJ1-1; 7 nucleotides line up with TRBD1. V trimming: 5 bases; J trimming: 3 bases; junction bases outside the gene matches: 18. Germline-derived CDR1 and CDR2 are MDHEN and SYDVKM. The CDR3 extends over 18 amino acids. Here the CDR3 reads CASSPRGILGGSDTEAFF. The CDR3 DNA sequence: TGTGCCAGCAGTCCCAGGGGGATATTAGGAGGGTCCGACACTGAAGCTTTCTTT.

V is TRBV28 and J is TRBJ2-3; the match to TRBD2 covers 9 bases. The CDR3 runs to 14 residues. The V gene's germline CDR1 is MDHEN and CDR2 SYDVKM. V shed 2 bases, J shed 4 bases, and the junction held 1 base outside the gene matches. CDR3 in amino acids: CASSLGTSPDTQYF. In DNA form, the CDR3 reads TGTGCCAGCAGTTTAGGGACTAGCCCAGATACGCAGTATTTT.

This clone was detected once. DNA of the CDR3: TGTGCCAGCACCGAGGGGGGGGCCTGGAGCTCCTACGAGCAGTACTTC. This gives the protein CASTEGGAWSSYEQYF. The rearrangement uses TRBV2 and TRBJ2-7; a weak D match, TRBD2 (7 bases). Germline V gene lookup returns CDR1 SNHLY and CDR2 FYNNEI. This CDR3 has 16 residues. The V and J ends lost 7 bases and 0 bases respectively, with 19 bases between them.

The CDR3, as DNA: TGTGCCAGCTCACCACTCAGGGATAACTATGGCTACACCTTC. It yields the protein CASSPLRDNYGYTF. The chain employs TRBV18 and TRBJ1-2; TRBD1 might be the D (5 bases). V gave up 1 base and J gave up 1 base, with 7 bases separating them. The germline V gene has CDR1 KGHSH and CDR2 LQKENI. CDR3 length: 14 residues.

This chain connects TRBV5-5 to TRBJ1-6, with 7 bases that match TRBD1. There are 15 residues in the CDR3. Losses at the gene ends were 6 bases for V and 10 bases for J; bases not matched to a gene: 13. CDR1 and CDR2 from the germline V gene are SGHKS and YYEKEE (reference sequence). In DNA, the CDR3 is TGTGCCAGCACCGCTACGACAGGGACGTGGTCACCCCTCCACTTT. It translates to CASTATTGTWSPLHF.

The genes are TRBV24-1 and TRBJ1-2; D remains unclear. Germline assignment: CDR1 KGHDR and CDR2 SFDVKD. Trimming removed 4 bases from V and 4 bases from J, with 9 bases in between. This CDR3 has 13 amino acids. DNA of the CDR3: TGTGCCACCAGTGAATCAGGCTTCTATGGCTACACCTTC. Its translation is CATSESGFYGYTF.

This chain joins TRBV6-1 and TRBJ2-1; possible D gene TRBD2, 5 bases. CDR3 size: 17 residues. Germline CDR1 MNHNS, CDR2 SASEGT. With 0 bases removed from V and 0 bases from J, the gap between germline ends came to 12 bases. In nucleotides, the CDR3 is TGTGCCAGCAGTGAAGCCCCCAGCGGAAGCTCCTACAATGAGCAGTTCTTC. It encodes CASSEAPSGSSYNEQFF.

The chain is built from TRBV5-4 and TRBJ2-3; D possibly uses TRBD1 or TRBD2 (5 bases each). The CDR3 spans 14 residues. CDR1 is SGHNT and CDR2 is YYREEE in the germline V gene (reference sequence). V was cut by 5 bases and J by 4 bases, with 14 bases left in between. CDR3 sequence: CASSEGRVSDTQYF. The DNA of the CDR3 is TGTGCCAGCAGTGAGGGACGAGTGTCAGATACGCAGTATTTT.

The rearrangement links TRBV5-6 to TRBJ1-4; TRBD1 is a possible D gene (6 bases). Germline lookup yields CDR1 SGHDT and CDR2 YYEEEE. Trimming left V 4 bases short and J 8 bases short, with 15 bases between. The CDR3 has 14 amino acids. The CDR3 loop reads CASSRGQLGEKLFF. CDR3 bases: TGTGCCAGCAGCCGAGGACAGCTAGGGGAAAAACTGTTTTTT.

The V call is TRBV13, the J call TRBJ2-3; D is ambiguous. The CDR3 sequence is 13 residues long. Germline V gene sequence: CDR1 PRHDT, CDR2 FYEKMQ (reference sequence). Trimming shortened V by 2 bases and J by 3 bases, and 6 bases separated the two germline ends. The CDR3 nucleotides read TGTGCCAGCAGCTTACTCGGGACAGATACGCAGTATTTT. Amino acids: CASSLLGTDTQYF. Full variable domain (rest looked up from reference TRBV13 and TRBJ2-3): AAGVIQSPRHLIKEKRETATLKCYPIPRHDTVYWYQQGPGQDPQFLISFYEKMQSDKGSIPDRFSAQQFSDYHSELNMSSLELGDSALYFCASSLLGTDTQYFGPGTRLTVL.

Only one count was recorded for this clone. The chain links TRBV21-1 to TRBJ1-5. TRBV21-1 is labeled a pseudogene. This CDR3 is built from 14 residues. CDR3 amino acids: CAPASIGHNQPQHF. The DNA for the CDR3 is TGTGCCCCAGCTAGTATAGGGCACAATCAGCCCCAGCATTTT.

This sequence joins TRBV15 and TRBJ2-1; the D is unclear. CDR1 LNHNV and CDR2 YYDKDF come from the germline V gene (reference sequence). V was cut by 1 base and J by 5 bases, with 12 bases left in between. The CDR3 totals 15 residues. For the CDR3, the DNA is TGTGCCACCAGCAGAGGGGCAAACAGAGACAATGAGCAGTTCTTC. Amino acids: CATSRGANRDNEQFF.

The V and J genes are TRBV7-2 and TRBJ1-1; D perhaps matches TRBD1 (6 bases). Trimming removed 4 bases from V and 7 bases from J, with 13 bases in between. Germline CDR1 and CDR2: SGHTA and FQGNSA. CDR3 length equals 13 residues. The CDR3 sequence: CASSSQGGIEAFF. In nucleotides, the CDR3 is TGTGCCAGCAGCTCACAGGGTGGGATTGAAGCTTTCTTT.

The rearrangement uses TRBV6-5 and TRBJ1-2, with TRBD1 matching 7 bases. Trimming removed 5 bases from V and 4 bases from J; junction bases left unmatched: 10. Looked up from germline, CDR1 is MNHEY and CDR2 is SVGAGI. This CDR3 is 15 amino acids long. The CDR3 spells CASSNQGQATYGYTF. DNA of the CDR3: TGTGCCAGCAGTAACCAAGGACAGGCAACCTATGGCTACACCTTC.

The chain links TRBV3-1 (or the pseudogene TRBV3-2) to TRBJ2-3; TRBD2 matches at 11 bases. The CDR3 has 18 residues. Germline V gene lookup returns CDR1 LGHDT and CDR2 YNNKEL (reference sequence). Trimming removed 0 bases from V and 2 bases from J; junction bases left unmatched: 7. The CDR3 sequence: CASSQDRGLAEITDTQYF. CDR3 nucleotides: TGTGCCAGCAGCCAAGATCGGGGACTAGCGGAGATCACAGATACGCAGTATTTT.

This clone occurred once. The chain's CDR3 is CASSRYRGWSDEQYF. The CDR3 DNA follows: TGTGCCAGCTCCCGATACAGGGGCTGGTCCGACGAGCAGTACTTC. This sequence joins TRBV18 and TRBJ2-7, with 7 bases aligning to TRBD1. Germline V gene data show CDR1 as KGHSH and CDR2 as LQKENI. V trimming: 6 bases; J trimming: 5 bases; junction bases outside the gene matches: 13. The CDR3 is 15 amino acids.

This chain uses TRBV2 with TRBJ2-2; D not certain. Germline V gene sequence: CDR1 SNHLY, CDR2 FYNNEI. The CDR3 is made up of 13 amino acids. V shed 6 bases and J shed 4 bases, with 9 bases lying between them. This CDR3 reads CASSGLITGELFF. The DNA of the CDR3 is TGTGCCAGCAGCGGGTTAATCACCGGGGAGCTGTTTTTT.

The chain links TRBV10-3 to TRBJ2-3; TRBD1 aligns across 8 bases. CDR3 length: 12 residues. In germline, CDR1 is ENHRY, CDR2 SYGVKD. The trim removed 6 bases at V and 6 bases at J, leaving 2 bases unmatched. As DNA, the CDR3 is TGTGCCATCAGCCGGGACAGGGATACGCAGTATTTT. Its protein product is CAISRDRDTQYF.

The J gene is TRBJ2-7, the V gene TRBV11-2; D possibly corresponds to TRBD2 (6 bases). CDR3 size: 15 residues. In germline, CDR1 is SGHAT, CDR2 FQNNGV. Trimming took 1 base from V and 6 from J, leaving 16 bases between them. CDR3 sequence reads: CASSLVAVRDSEQYF. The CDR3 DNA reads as TGTGCCAGCAGCTTAGTAGCGGTAAGGGATTCCGAGCAGTACTTC. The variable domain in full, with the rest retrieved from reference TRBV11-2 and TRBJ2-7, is EAGVAQSPRYKIIEKRQSVAFWCNPISGHATLYWYQQILGQGPKLLIQFQNNGVVDDSQLPKDRFSAERLKGVDSTLKIQPAKLEDSAVYLCASSLVAVRDSEQYFGPGTRLTVT.

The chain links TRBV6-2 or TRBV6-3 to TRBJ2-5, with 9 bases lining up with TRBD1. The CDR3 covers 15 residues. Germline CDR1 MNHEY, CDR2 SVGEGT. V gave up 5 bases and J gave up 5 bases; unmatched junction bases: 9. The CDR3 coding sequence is TGTGCCAGCAGTCAAAACAGGGGGCAGTGGGAGACCCAGTACTTC. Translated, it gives CASSQNRGQWETQYF.

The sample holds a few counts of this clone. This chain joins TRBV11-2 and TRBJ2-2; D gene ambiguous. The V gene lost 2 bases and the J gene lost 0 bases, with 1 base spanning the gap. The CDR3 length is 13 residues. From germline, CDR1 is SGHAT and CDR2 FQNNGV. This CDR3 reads CASSLTNTGELFF. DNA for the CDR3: TGTGCCAGCAGCTTAACGAACACCGGGGAGCTGTTTTTT.

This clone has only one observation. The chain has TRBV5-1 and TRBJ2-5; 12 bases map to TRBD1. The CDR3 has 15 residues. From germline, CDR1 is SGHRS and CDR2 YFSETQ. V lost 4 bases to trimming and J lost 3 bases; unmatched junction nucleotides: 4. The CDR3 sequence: CASSMGTGGKETQYF. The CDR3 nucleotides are TGCGCCAGCAGCATGGGGACAGGGGGCAAAGAGACCCAGTACTTC.

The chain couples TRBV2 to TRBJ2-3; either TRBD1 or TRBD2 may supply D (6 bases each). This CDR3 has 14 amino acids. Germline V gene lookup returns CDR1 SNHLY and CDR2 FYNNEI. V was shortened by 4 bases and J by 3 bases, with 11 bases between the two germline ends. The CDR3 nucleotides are TGTGCCAGCAGTGTAATAGGGGGGACAGATACGCAGTATTTT. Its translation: CASSVIGGTDTQYF.

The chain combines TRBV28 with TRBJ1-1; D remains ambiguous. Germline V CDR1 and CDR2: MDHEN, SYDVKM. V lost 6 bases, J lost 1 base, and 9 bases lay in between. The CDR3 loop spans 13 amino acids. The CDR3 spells CASRSQKNTEAFF. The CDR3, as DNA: TGTGCCAGCAGATCCCAAAAGAACACTGAAGCTTTCTTT.

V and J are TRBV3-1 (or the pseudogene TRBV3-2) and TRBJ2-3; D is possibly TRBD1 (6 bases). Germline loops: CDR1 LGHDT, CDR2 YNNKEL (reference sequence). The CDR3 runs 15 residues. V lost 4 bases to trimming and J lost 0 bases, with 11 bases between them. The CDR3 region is CASSPRGQSTDTQYF. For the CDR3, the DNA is TGTGCCAGCAGCCCCCGCGGACAGAGCACAGATACGCAGTATTTT.